This T cell receptor beta chain was identified during a study of PD-L1 blockade in urothelial cancer (TCRdb year 2017). As for the study more broadly: Every patient began therapy in about 2014 and was given atezolizumab 1,200 mg intravenously every 3 weeks. About 90% of the roughly 29 patients were males with bladder-origin urothelial cancer, and about 65% of the roughly 29 reported a prior smoking history. Patients had an ECOG performance status of 0 or 1 and had received between 0 and 3 prior chemotherapy regimens. Blood samples were analyzed 3 weeks after the start of treatment (second dose) and 6 weeks after the start of treatment. Blood samples gave median yields of around 140,000 T cells and some 80,000 unique TCRs, along with a median clonality of approximately 0.08. The study was an exploratory multi-omic analysis of somatic, immune and clinical correlates of response to PD-L1 blockade with atezolizumab in urothelial cancer. TCR sequencing covered pretreatment tumor samples and matched, serially collected peripheral blood taken before and after atezolizumab treatment. Durable clinical benefit meant progression-free survival longer than 6 months, and TCR features were also tested against progression-free and overall survival. In the same patients who had TCR sequencing, pretreatment tumors also underwent whole exome sequencing and RNA sequencing. Durable clinical benefit was achieved by nine patients but not by the remaining 20. Twenty-nine patients had pretreatment blood TCR-seq, about 25 had at least one posttreatment blood collection, and about 25 had tumor TCR-seq. The investigation overall reported the following: Among patients with durable benefit, tumor-associated TCR clones showed greater expansion in peripheral blood 3 weeks after treatment started (n ≈ 22, p = 0.022). Because the sample size was small (n ≈ 27) and many of the analyses were exploratory, the results are meant to be hypothesis-generating. Improved progression-free and overall survival was found to be associated with pretreatment peripheral blood TCR clonality below the median.

V lost 3 bases and J lost 2 bases, and the count of bases not matched to a germline gene is 6. The germline V gene gives CDR1 as SGDLS and CDR2 as YYNGEE. From cysteine to phenylalanine, the CDR3 is 16 amino acids long. Only the CDR3 part of the read is kept: 48 bases, read in frame from the first base. Synthetic TCR analog templates were spiked into each PCR so that absolute template abundance could be estimated from read counts. TCRbeta CDR3 regions were amplified from genomic DNA with bias-controlled V and J gene primers using the immunoSEQ assay. Sequencing of rearranged TCRbeta segments was performed at approximately 20X coverage. On the study's bioinformatics: Sequencing errors were corrected by clustering and CDR3s were annotated against IMGT to assign V, D and J genes. Out-of-frame and stop-codon sequences were excluded, and only productive TCRbeta rearrangements were used in downstream analyses. Clonality was calculated as one minus the Shannon entropy normalized by the log of the number of unique productive sequences. Fisher's exact test with Benjamini-Hochberg correction, at a threshold of adjusted p below 0.01, was used to find clones that differed between time points or between blood and tumor. The clones in this table, taken by TCRdb from immuneACCESS, are in-frame only. Not every clone is retained; where verified, under half of the shortfall comes from an unresolved V gene, and the cause of the rest is unknown. For V, J and clone size, that table is used; D and trimming come from the DNA. The sample table contains roughly 120,000 clones; only one count was recorded for less than 85% of them. Clones ranked in the top ten supply 2.5% to 3.5% of the sample.

Comment on this clone: Its antigen target is currently unknown. Base qualities are not recorded, but no much larger clone differs from it by a single base.

The time point label of this sample denotes: pretreatment peripheral blood. A cohort of about 30 patients with locally advanced or metastatic urothelial carcinoma, treated at Memorial Sloan Kettering on a trial protocol, was included. Peripheral blood mononuclear cells were collected from each patient pretreatment and during treatment, giving between 1 and 8 total time points per patient. The Qiagen DNeasy Blood extraction kit was used to purify genomic DNA from total PBMCs and tumor samples. PBMCs were collected pretreatment and during treatment and were isolated and stored as previously described.

The sample here was PBMCs, taken around atezolizumab (anti-PD-L1) treatment. The source of this sequence is a man in his forties or fifties with urothelial cancer. The rearranged chain carries TRBV9 and TRBJ2-3; the central 10 bases match TRBD2. The CDR3: CASSATLAGSTDTQYF. The sequence in DNA is TGTGCCAGCAGCGCGACACTAGCGGGGTCCACAGATACGCAGTATTTT.